The 7 T cell receptor beta chains reported below all come from one sample, sequenced in a study of blood T cells in healthy people across ages. Primers used in a second PCR of roughly 6 to 12 cycles were a sample-barcoded 5' primer and a J-beta primer mix. TCRdb reprocessed the 5' RACE reads with MiXCR, giving one entry per CDR3 protein. The table shows over 1,500,000 distinct CDR3 sequences, with about two fifths occurring only once. The sequencing sample was made of blood. The receptors were gathered from a human donor in good health.

The CDR3 reads CASSLLAGGENSPLHF. The DNA of the CDR3 is TGTGCCAGCAGCTTACTCGCAGGGGGAGAGAATTCACCCCTCCACTTT. The V call is TRBV7-3, the J call TRBJ1-6, with 7 positions matching TRBD1. The J segment lost 7 bases and the V segment lost 2 bases, leaving 8 bases of the junction unmatched. Germline V CDR1 and CDR2: SGHTA, FQGTGA. This CDR3 region has 16 residues.

The chain links TRBV20-1 to TRBJ2-3; 7 bases map to TRBD1. The CDR3 covers 15 residues. Germline CDR1 is DFQATT and CDR2 is SNEGSKA (reference sequence). The junction had 7 bases not matched to a gene; V was cut back by 4 bases and J by 0 bases. The CDR3 reads CSATGQDGSTDTQYF. The CDR3 coding sequence is TGCAGTGCTACCGGACAGGACGGGAGCACAGATACGCAGTATTTT.

The CDR3 coding sequence is TGTGCCAGCAGTTATCGCCGGGCAGGACCTGGTGGCTACACCTTC. Translated: CASSYRRAGPGGYTF. The chain is built from TRBV6-2 or TRBV6-3 and TRBJ1-2, with D unclear. Per the germline V gene, CDR1 is MNHEY and CDR2 is SVGEGT. V lost 3 bases, J lost 7 bases, and 18 bases lay in between. The CDR3 runs to 15 residues.

The V call is TRBV6-2 or TRBV6-3, the J call TRBJ2-2; TRBD1 is a possible D gene (6 bases). Trimming took off 7 bases at V and 7 bases at J, with 13 bases between the two ends. The germline V gene encodes CDR1 MNHEY and CDR2 SVGEGT. This CDR3 is 13 amino acids long. The CDR3 sequence is CASNLQGLGELFF. The CDR3 region has the DNA TGTGCCAGCAATTTACAGGGTCTCGGGGAGCTGTTTTTT.

The rearrangement joins TRBV7-2 to TRBJ1-5; D may be TRBD1 (6 bases). The V end lost 8 bases, the J end lost 2 bases, and 13 bases lay between the germline ends. Germline values: CDR1 SGHTA, CDR2 FQGNSA. The CDR3 contains 14 residues. CDR3 protein: CASGGGPGNQPQHF. The CDR3 DNA follows: TGTGCCAGCGGCGGGGGGCCGGGCAATCAGCCCCAGCATTTT.

This clonotype has a handful of counts. V usage is TRBV14 and J usage is TRBJ2-5; D remains ambiguous. The CDR3 consists of 13 residues. V shed 3 bases and J shed 3 bases, with 8 bases lying between them. Germline V lookup: CDR1 SGHDN, CDR2 FVKESK. CDR3 in amino acids: CASSQGFEETQYF. CDR3 DNA sequence: TGTGCCAGCAGCCAGGGGTTTGAAGAGACCCAGTACTTC. Variable domain in full (rest from reference TRBV14 and TRBJ2-5): EAGVTQFPSHSVIEKGQTVTLRCDPISGHDNLYWYRRVMGKEIKFLLHFVKESKQDESGMPNNRFLAERTGGTYSTLKVQPAELEDSGVYFCASSQGFEETQYFGPGTRLLVL.

The chain joins TRBV7-8 to TRBJ1-2, with a possible D match to TRBD1 (5 bases). Trimming shortened V by 5 bases and J by 8 bases, and 15 bases separated the two germline ends. The length of the CDR3 is 13 residues. The germline V gene encodes CDR1 SGHVS and CDR2 FQNEAQ. The CDR3 is CASSPGPGGGYTF. In nucleotides, the CDR3 is TGTGCCAGCAGCCCGGGGCCGGGAGGAGGCTACACCTTC.